This is a list of T cell receptor beta chains from one sample in a study of identical twins' blood T cells. Each CDR3 protein gets one entry after TCRdb re-called the 5' RACE reads with MiXCR. There are 300,000 to 400,000 distinct CDR3 sequences in the sample; under 30% occur only once, and about 6% lies in the top ten. The sample comprised PBMCs. These receptors were taken from a woman aged 18-49 years in good health. Each CDR3 is given with its conserved first and last residue. The D gene is left open where the match is weak. Rows give clone size only sometimes, using once, few, many, or a class for an expanded clone.

CDR3 length: 14
clone size: NA
V gene: TRBV12-5
D gene: NA
J gene: TRBJ1-6
CDR3 protein: CASGFGQSNSPLHF
CDR3 DNA: TGTGCTAGTGGTTTTGGGCAGTCTAATTCACCCCTCCACTTT

CDR3 length: 15
clone size: few
V gene: TRBV18
D gene: TRBD2
J gene: TRBJ2-1
CDR3 protein: CASSLGGSRYNEQFF
CDR3 DNA: TGTGCCAGCTCACTTGGCGGGAGCCGCTACAATGAGCAGTTCTTC

CDR3 length: 11
clone size: NA
V gene: TRBV5-1
D gene: NA
J gene: TRBJ1-2
CDR3 protein: CASKEDYDYTF
CDR3 DNA: TGCGCCAGCAAAGAGGACTATGACTACACCTTC

CDR3 length: 12
clone size: NA
V gene: TRBV24-1
D gene: NA
J gene: TRBJ2-1
CDR3 protein: CATSVYGNEQFF
CDR3 DNA: TGTGCCACCAGTGTGTACGGGAATGAGCAGTTCTTC

CDR3 length: 18
clone size: NA
V gene: TRBV6-1
D gene: NA
J gene: TRBJ2-3
CDR3 protein: CASSEAGKGFSFPDTQYF
CDR3 DNA: TGTGCCAGCAGTGAAGCGGGGAAGGGATTTAGTTTCCCAGATACGCAGTATTTT

CDR3 length: 13
clone size: NA
V gene: TRBV20-1
D gene: NA
J gene: TRBJ1-5
CDR3 protein: CSARRGLGQPQHF
CDR3 DNA: TGCAGTGCTAGAAGGGGGTTGGGACAGCCCCAGCATTTT

CDR3 length: 13
clone size: NA
V gene: TRBV19
D gene: NA
J gene: TRBJ2-5
CDR3 protein: CARSRGMEETQYF
CDR3 DNA: TGTGCCCGTAGTAGGGGAATGGAGGAGACCCAGTACTTC

CDR3 length: 14
clone size: few
V gene: TRBV12-3/TRBV12-4
D gene: NA
J gene: TRBJ1-3
CDR3 protein: CASRSAGNGNTIYF
CDR3 DNA: TGTGCCAGCAGATCTGCAGGGAATGGAAACACCATATATTTT

CDR3 length: 16
clone size: NA
V gene: TRBV7-2
D gene: NA
J gene: TRBJ1-2
CDR3 protein: CASSSFSFAPNYGYTF
CDR3 DNA: TGTGCCAGCAGCTCGTTTTCATTTGCTCCTAACTATGGCTACACCTTC

CDR3 length: 14
clone size: few
V gene: TRBV5-1
D gene: NA
J gene: TRBJ1-2
CDR3 protein: CASSMETHNYGYTF
CDR3 DNA: TGCGCCAGCAGCATGGAGACCCACAACTATGGCTACACCTTC

CDR3 length: 12
clone size: NA
V gene: TRBV20-1
D gene: NA
J gene: TRBJ2-7
CDR3 protein: CSVRGGNYEQYF
CDR3 DNA: TGCAGTGTTAGAGGAGGGAACTACGAGCAGTACTTC

CDR3 length: 13
clone size: NA
V gene: TRBV2
D gene: NA
J gene: TRBJ2-3
CDR3 protein: CASSDSRSDTQYF
CDR3 DNA: TGTGCCAGCAGTGATTCCCGCTCAGATACGCAGTATTTT

CDR3 length: 13
clone size: many
V gene: TRBV10-3
D gene: NA
J gene: TRBJ1-1
CDR3 protein: CAISLEPRGGAFF
CDR3 DNA: TGTGCCATCAGTTTGGAACCCCGAGGGGGAGCTTTCTTT

CDR3 length: 14
clone size: many
V gene: TRBV3-1
D gene: TRBD2
J gene: TRBJ2-1
CDR3 protein: CASSQGLADNEQFF
CDR3 DNA: TGTGCCAGCAGCCAAGGACTAGCGGACAATGAGCAGTTCTTC

CDR3 length: 12
clone size: NA
V gene: TRBV5-1
D gene: NA
J gene: TRBJ1-1
CDR3 protein: CASTTGKNEAFF
CDR3 DNA: TGCGCCAGCACCACAGGTAAAAATGAAGCTTTCTTT

CDR3 length: 13
clone size: NA
V gene: TRBV20-1
D gene: NA
J gene: TRBJ2-2
CDR3 protein: CSARGLYTGELFF
CDR3 DNA: TGCAGTGCTAGAGGACTTTACACCGGGGAGCTGTTTTTT

CDR3 length: 12
clone size: NA
V gene: TRBV7-9
D gene: NA
J gene: TRBJ1-1
CDR3 protein: CASSLMDSEAFF
CDR3 DNA: TGTGCCAGCAGCTTAATGGACAGTGAAGCTTTCTTT

CDR3 length: 13
clone size: NA
V gene: TRBV7-9
D gene: NA
J gene: TRBJ1-5
CDR3 protein: CASSLGQERPQHF
CDR3 DNA: TGTGCCAGCAGCTTAGGGCAAGAGAGGCCCCAGCATTTT

CDR3 length: 18
clone size: NA
V gene: TRBV9
D gene: TRBD2
J gene: TRBJ2-3
CDR3 protein: CASSETSTSAPSTDTQYF
CDR3 DNA: TGTGCCAGCAGCGAGACCTCTACTAGCGCCCCCAGCACAGATACGCAGTATTTT

CDR3 length: 13
clone size: many
V gene: TRBV20-1
D gene: NA
J gene: TRBJ1-1
CDR3 protein: CSALGRGNTEAFF
CDR3 DNA: TGCAGTGCCCTTGGACGAGGGAACACTGAAGCTTTCTTT

CDR3 length: 13
clone size: few
V gene: TRBV7-9
D gene: NA
J gene: TRBJ2-7
CDR3 protein: CASSLAPPYEQYF
CDR3 DNA: TGTGCCAGCAGCTTAGCGCCCCCCTACGAGCAGTACTTC

CDR3 length: 14
clone size: many
V gene: TRBV12-3/TRBV12-4
D gene: NA
J gene: TRBJ1-5
CDR3 protein: CASSLVRGDQPQHF
CDR3 DNA: TGTGCCAGCAGTTTAGTTCGGGGTGATCAGCCCCAGCATTTT

CDR3 length: 14
clone size: few
V gene: TRBV12-5
D gene: NA
J gene: TRBJ1-4
CDR3 protein: CASGFQGGEEKLFF
CDR3 DNA: TGTGCTAGTGGTTTCCAGGGCGGGGAAGAAAAACTGTTTTTT

CDR3 length: 12
clone size: NA
V gene: TRBV20-1
D gene: NA
J gene: TRBJ1-1
CDR3 protein: CCARDGPVGAFF
CDR3 DNA: TGCTGTGCTAGAGATGGTCCGGTAGGAGCTTTCTTT

CDR3 length: 15
clone size: NA
V gene: TRBV20-1
D gene: NA
J gene: TRBJ2-2
CDR3 protein: CSASLPGVNTGELFF
CDR3 DNA: TGCAGTGCTAGTCTTCCGGGGGTCAACACCGGGGAGCTGTTTTTT

CDR3 length: 15
clone size: few
V gene: TRBV20-1
D gene: NA
J gene: TRBJ2-2
CDR3 protein: CSVPGEGTNTGELFF
CDR3 DNA: TGCAGTGTCCCCGGGGAGGGGACAAACACCGGGGAGCTGTTTTTT

CDR3 length: 11
clone size: NA
V gene: TRBV11-2
D gene: NA
J gene: TRBJ1-1
CDR3 protein: CVSSPNTEAFF
CDR3 DNA: TGTGTCAGCAGCCCGAACACTGAAGCTTTCTTT

CDR3 length: 12
clone size: NA
V gene: TRBV29-1
D gene: TRBD2
J gene: TRBJ2-2
CDR3 protein: CSVGGGAGELFF
CDR3 DNA: TGCAGCGTTGGTGGGGGGGCCGGGGAGCTGTTTTTT

CDR3 length: 10
clone size: NA
V gene: TRBV6-1
D gene: NA
J gene: TRBJ1-1
CDR3 protein: CASWGGRAFF
CDR3 DNA: TGTGCCAGTTGGGGGGGGCGAGCTTTCTTT

CDR3 length: 14
clone size: NA
V gene: TRBV18
D gene: TRBD1
J gene: TRBJ1-5
CDR3 protein: CASSLGQRNQPQHF
CDR3 DNA: TGTGCCAGCTCCTTGGGACAGCGCAATCAGCCCCAGCATTTT

CDR3 length: 15
clone size: NA
V gene: TRBV14
D gene: NA
J gene: TRBJ2-3
CDR3 protein: CASSPLWGITDTQYF
CDR3 DNA: TGTGCCAGCAGCCCCCTTTGGGGAATCACAGATACGCAGTATTTT

CDR3 length: 16
clone size: NA
V gene: TRBV20-1
D gene: NA
J gene: TRBJ2-6
CDR3 protein: CSASDRVSSGANVLTF
CDR3 DNA: TGCAGTGCTAGCGACAGAGTTAGCTCTGGGGCCAACGTCCTGACTTTC

CDR3 length: 15
clone size: many
V gene: TRBV5-1
D gene: NA
J gene: TRBJ1-2
CDR3 protein: CASSLGWGRDYGYTF
CDR3 DNA: TGCGCCAGCAGCTTGGGTTGGGGAAGGGACTATGGCTACACCTTC

CDR3 length: 14
clone size: few
V gene: TRBV28
D gene: NA
J gene: TRBJ1-1
CDR3 protein: CASSLLTRDAEAFF
CDR3 DNA: TGTGCCAGCAGTTTACTTACCCGAGACGCTGAAGCTTTCTTT

CDR3 length: 12
clone size: NA
V gene: TRBV29-1
D gene: NA
J gene: TRBJ1-2
CDR3 protein: CSASKWSHGYTF
CDR3 DNA: TGCAGCGCCAGCAAATGGTCCCATGGCTACACCTTC

CDR3 length: 14
clone size: many
V gene: TRBV11-2
D gene: TRBD2
J gene: TRBJ2-7
CDR3 protein: CASRRLAGGYEQYF
CDR3 DNA: TGTGCCAGCAGACGACTAGCGGGAGGGTACGAGCAGTACTTC

CDR3 length: 13
clone size: many
V gene: TRBV30
D gene: NA
J gene: TRBJ2-3
CDR3 protein: CAWSEGSTDTQYF
CDR3 DNA: TGTGCCTGGAGTGAGGGGTCTACAGATACGCAGTATTTT

CDR3 length: 14
clone size: few
V gene: TRBV27
D gene: TRBD1
J gene: TRBJ1-2
CDR3 protein: CASRRGTGEDGYTF
CDR3 DNA: TGTGCCAGCAGGAGAGGGACAGGGGAGGATGGCTACACCTTC

CDR3 length: 15
clone size: few
V gene: TRBV5-1
D gene: NA
J gene: TRBJ1-1
CDR3 protein: CASSLANRVGTEAFF
CDR3 DNA: TGCGCCAGCAGCTTGGCCAATAGGGTCGGCACTGAAGCTTTCTTT

CDR3 length: 12
clone size: NA
V gene: TRBV11-2
D gene: TRBD1
J gene: TRBJ2-7
CDR3 protein: CASSLGQDEQYF
CDR3 DNA: TGTGCCAGCAGCTTGGGACAGGACGAGCAGTACTTC

CDR3 length: 16
clone size: NA
V gene: TRBV7-9
D gene: TRBD2
J gene: TRBJ2-1
CDR3 protein: CASSPLRGTSIHEQFF
CDR3 DNA: TGTGCCAGCAGCCCCCTTAGGGGGACTAGTATTCATGAGCAGTTCTTC

CDR3 length: 11
clone size: NA
V gene: TRBV6-1
D gene: NA
J gene: TRBJ2-1
CDR3 protein: CASSRRGEQFF
CDR3 DNA: TGTGCCAGCAGCCGTCGTGGAGAGCAGTTCTTC

CDR3 length: 12
clone size: NA
V gene: TRBV29-1
D gene: TRBD1
J gene: TRBJ2-2
CDR3 protein: CSVIQGTGELFF
CDR3 DNA: TGCAGCGTCATACAGGGGACCGGGGAGCTGTTTTTT

CDR3 length: 13
clone size: few
V gene: TRBV7-2
D gene: NA
J gene: TRBJ1-5
CDR3 protein: CASSRSTNQPQHF
CDR3 DNA: TGTGCCAGCAGCCGCTCGACCAATCAGCCCCAGCATTTT

CDR3 length: 20
clone size: NA
V gene: TRBV11-2
D gene: NA
J gene: TRBJ2-2
CDR3 protein: CASSLGRLLKRAGNTGELFF
CDR3 DNA: TGTGCCAGCAGCTTAGGGCGCCTACTAAAGAGAGCAGGGAACACCGGGGAGCTGTTTTTT